The rows below give T cell receptor beta chains drawn from one sample of a study of a mutant IDH1 vaccine in newly diagnosed glioma. For these receptors, no antigen is known. The repertoire was sequenced with immunoSEQ multiplex PCR; TCRdb's copy has only in-frame clones and lacks some. Found here are about 68,000 clones, 84% of them singletons; the top ten hold around 12%. This material consisted of PBMCs, taken from a glioma patient whose treatment included an IDH1 peptide vaccine. Receptors were obtained from a man younger than 30 with glioma. CDR3s include the opening cysteine and the closing phenylalanine or tryptophan. A D gene is named only where the DNA matches it firmly. Clone size is stated in some rows and not others, as once, few, many or a class when expanded.

V gene	D gene	clone size	J gene	CDR3 protein	CDR3 DNA
TRBV6-6	-	-	TRBJ2-7	CASSYSITDEQYF	TGTGCCAGCAGTTACTCGATAACCGACGAGCAGTACTTC
TRBV11-2	-	-	TRBJ1-1	CASSFWTSEGTEAFF	TGTGCCAGCAGCTTCTGGACATCTGAGGGGACTGAAGCTTTCTTT
TRBV4-1	TRBD2	-	TRBJ2-1	CASSQSGRASGGAIEQFF	TGCGCCAGCAGCCAAAGCGGTCGGGCTAGCGGGGGGGCGATTGAGCAGTTCTTC
TRBV7-9	-	-	TRBJ2-1	CASSLSTGNSYNEQFF	TGTGCCAGCAGCCTCAGTACTGGGAACTCCTACAATGAGCAGTTCTTC
TRBV6-6	TRBD2	-	TRBJ2-5	CASWTSGGKLETQYF	TGTGCCAGCTGGACTAGCGGGGGGAAGTTGGAGACCCAGTACTTC
TRBV19	TRBD1	few	TRBJ1-5	CASSPRTGTFLNQPQHF	TGTGCCAGTAGTCCCCGGACAGGGACTTTCCTCAATCAGCCCCAGCATTTT
TRBV7-2	-	few	TRBJ1-1	CASSLSRTQNTEAFF	TGTGCCAGCAGCTTAAGCAGGACCCAAAACACTGAAGCTTTCTTT
TRBV9	-	-	TRBJ2-2	CASSGWDLNTGELFF	TGTGCCAGCAGCGGCTGGGACTTGAACACCGGGGAGCTGTTTTTT
TRBV7-9	TRBD2	-	TRBJ2-3	CASSSGLAEYTDTQYF	TGTGCCAGCAGCTCAGGACTAGCGGAGTACACAGATACGCAGTATTTT
TRBV21-1	-	-	TRBJ2-1	CASSKDEFF	TGTGCCAGCAGCAAAGATGAGTTCTTC
TRBV30	TRBD1	-	TRBJ2-1	CAWRAGQGSYNEQFF	TGTGCCTGGAGGGCGGGACAGGGGAGCTACAATGAGCAGTTCTTC
TRBV11-2	TRBD1	-	TRBJ2-7	CASSARTGQQYF	TGTGCCAGCAGCGCACGGACAGGGCAGCAGTACTTC
TRBV7-9	TRBD1	-	TRBJ1-1	CASSPRTGGTEAFF	TGTGCCAGCAGCCCGCGGACAGGAGGGACTGAAGCTTTCTTT
TRBV5-1	TRBD1	-	TRBJ2-7	CASSLAQDRVYEQYF	TGCGCCAGCAGCTTGGCCCAAGACAGGGTCTACGAGCAGTACTTC
TRBV19	-	-	TRBJ1-2	CATRTLGQDYGYTF	TGTGCCACCCGGACCTTGGGACAAGACTATGGCTACACCTTC
TRBV6-5	TRBD1	-	TRBJ1-2	CASTFRQGLYGYTF	TGTGCCAGCACCTTCCGACAGGGCCTCTATGGCTACACCTTC
TRBV9	-	-	TRBJ1-2	CASSDGKYGYTF	TGTGCCAGCAGCGACGGAAAGTATGGCTACACCTTC
TRBV6-5	TRBD1	-	TRBJ2-5	CASSRDRGEETQYF	TGTGCCAGCAGCCGGGACAGGGGTGAAGAGACCCAGTACTTC
TRBV18	-	-	TRBJ2-5	CASSPMGGEETQYF	TGTGCCAGCTCACCGATGGGCGGAGAAGAGACCCAGTACTTC
TRBV6-5	TRBD1	-	TRBJ1-1	CASTQGAMNTEAFF	TGTGCCAGCACCCAGGGGGCCATGAACACTGAAGCTTTCTTT
TRBV6-6	-	-	TRBJ1-2	CASTLSAVFGYTF	TGTGCCAGCACTCTCTCTGCGGTGTTTGGCTACACCTTC
TRBV5-4	-	-	TRBJ2-7	CASSQDSYEQYF	TGTGCCAGCAGCCAGGACTCCTACGAGCAGTACTTC
TRBV6-5	-	-	TRBJ2-6	CASTPRVSGANVLTF	TGTGCCAGCACCCCAAGGGTATCTGGGGCCAACGTCCTGACTTTC
TRBV5-1	-	-	TRBJ2-7	CASSLNSGYEQYF	TGCGCCAGCAGCTTGAACTCTGGGTACGAGCAGTACTTC
TRBV28	-	few	TRBJ2-7	CASRPDRNPYEQYF	TGTGCCAGCAGACCGGACCGAAACCCCTACGAGCAGTACTTC
TRBV2	-	-	TRBJ1-1	CASKDIDSYTEAFF	TGTGCCAGCAAGGATATCGATAGTTACACTGAAGCTTTCTTT
TRBV11-2	-	-	TRBJ1-1	CASSSFSEAFF	TGTGCCAGCAGCTCCTTTAGTGAAGCTTTCTTT
TRBV6-5	-	once	TRBJ1-2	CASSLFENYGYTF	TGTGCCAGTTCTCTGTTTGAGAACTATGGCTACACCTTC
TRBV27	-	-	TRBJ2-7	CASSLDGSLVEQYF	TGTGCCAGCAGTTTAGACGGATCGTTGGTCGAGCAGTACTTC
TRBV6-1	TRBD1	-	TRBJ2-2	CASWKDRVHTGELFF	TGTGCCAGCTGGAAAGACAGGGTGCACACCGGGGAGCTGTTTTTT
TRBV4-3	-	-	TRBJ2-7	CASSQDRTVSYEQYF	TGCGCCAGCAGCCAAGATAGGACGGTCTCCTACGAGCAGTACTTC
TRBV5-1	-	-	TRBJ2-1	CASSRANEQFF	TGCGCCAGCAGCCGGGCCAATGAGCAGTTCTTC
TRBV7-8	-	-	TRBJ1-1	CASSPGGLGTEAFF	TGTGCCAGCAGCCCGGGGGGGCTTGGCACTGAAGCTTTCTTT
TRBV6-6	-	-	TRBJ1-1	CASSYSRGSTEAFF	TGTGCCAGCAGTTACTCCCGGGGTAGCACTGAAGCTTTCTTT
TRBV27	-	-	TRBJ1-1	CASNSGNTEAFF	TGTGCCAGCAACTCTGGGAACACTGAAGCTTTCTTT
TRBV27	-	few	TRBJ1-6	CASSPFRAADSPLHF	TGTGCCAGCAGTCCTTTCCGGGCGGCGGATTCACCCCTCCACTTT
TRBV7-2	-	-	TRBJ1-5	CASSFHLDQPQHF	TGTGCCAGCAGCTTTCACCTCGATCAGCCCCAGCATTTT
TRBV7-7	TRBD2	-	TRBJ2-1	CASSSDLAGSYNEQFF	TGTGCTAGCAGCTCCGACCTAGCGGGCAGCTACAATGAGCAGTTCTTC
TRBV28	-	once	TRBJ1-5	CASSLGRASNQPQHF	TGTGCCAGCAGTTTAGGCAGGGCTAGCAATCAGCCCCAGCATTTT
TRBV5-1	TRBD1	-	TRBJ2-1	CASSPDRVTNNEQFF	TGCGCCAGCAGTCCGGACAGGGTGACCAACAATGAGCAGTTCTTC
TRBV7-2	-	-	TRBJ2-1	CASSLIGGINNEQFF	TGTGCCAGCAGCTTAATTGGTGGTATCAACAATGAGCAGTTCTTC
TRBV30	-	-	TRBJ1-1	CAWSVLGEDEAFF	TGTGCCTGGAGTGTACTGGGGGAGGATGAAGCTTTCTTT
TRBV7-8	-	-	TRBJ2-7	CASSLGHGALYEQYF	TGTGCCAGCAGCTTAGGGCACGGGGCCCTATACGAGCAGTACTTC
TRBV5-1	-	-	TRBJ2-7	CASSSNSYEQYF	TGCGCCAGCAGCTCAAACTCCTACGAGCAGTACTTC
TRBV6-5	TRBD2	-	TRBJ2-7	CASSTGLASYEQYF	TGTGCCAGCAGTACCGGACTAGCGAGCTACGAGCAGTACTTC
TRBV5-5	-	once	TRBJ2-5	CASSKGIGETQYF	TGTGCCAGCAGCAAGGGGATCGGGGAGACCCAGTACTTC
TRBV27	-	-	TRBJ2-5	CASRQTGAGETQYF	TGTGCCAGCAGGCAAACAGGAGCAGGAGAGACCCAGTACTTC
TRBV4-1	-	-	TRBJ1-6	CASSQVWTDLNSPLHF	TGCGCCAGCAGCCAAGTCTGGACAGACCTTAATTCACCCCTCCACTTT
TRBV11-2	TRBD1	once	TRBJ2-7	CASSSGQTYEQYF	TGTGCCAGCAGCTCGGGACAGACCTACGAGCAGTACTTC
TRBV11-2	TRBD1	-	TRBJ1-4	CASSFRAGTGLEKLFF	TGTGCCAGCAGCTTCAGAGCCGGGACAGGGCTTGAAAAACTGTTTTTT
TRBV6-5	-	-	TRBJ1-1	CASRLTGRSTEAFF	TGTGCCAGCAGGCTCACAGGGCGTAGCACTGAAGCTTTCTTT
TRBV27	TRBD1	-	TRBJ2-1	CASTQGARNNEQFF	TGTGCCAGCACTCAGGGGGCCCGAAACAATGAGCAGTTCTTC
TRBV18	TRBD2	-	TRBJ2-3	CASSPGGTFTDTQYF	TGTGCCAGCTCACCGGGGGGGACTTTCACAGATACGCAGTATTTT
TRBV19	TRBD2	once	TRBJ2-7	CASSRQRESRYEQYF	TGTGCCAGTAGTAGACAGCGGGAGAGCCGTTACGAGCAGTACTTC
TRBV19	-	-	TRBJ2-3	CASSIASSADTQYF	TGTGCCAGTAGTATCGCCAGCTCGGCGGATACGCAGTATTTT
TRBV7-9	-	-	TRBJ1-2	CASSLSGANYGYTF	TGTGCCAGCAGCTTGTCAGGGGCTAACTATGGCTACACCTTC
TRBV6-5	TRBD1	-	TRBJ1-1	CASSYSNRGRYTEAFF	TGTGCCAGCAGTTACTCGAACAGGGGAAGGTACACTGAAGCTTTCTTT
TRBV6-5	-	-	TRBJ2-7	CASSYHVSYEQYF	TGTGCCAGCAGTTACCACGTCTCCTACGAGCAGTACTTC
TRBV5-5	-	-	TRBJ2-1	CASSSRSRDPGNEQFF	TGTGCCAGCAGCTCCCGCTCCCGGGACCCCGGTAATGAGCAGTTCTTC